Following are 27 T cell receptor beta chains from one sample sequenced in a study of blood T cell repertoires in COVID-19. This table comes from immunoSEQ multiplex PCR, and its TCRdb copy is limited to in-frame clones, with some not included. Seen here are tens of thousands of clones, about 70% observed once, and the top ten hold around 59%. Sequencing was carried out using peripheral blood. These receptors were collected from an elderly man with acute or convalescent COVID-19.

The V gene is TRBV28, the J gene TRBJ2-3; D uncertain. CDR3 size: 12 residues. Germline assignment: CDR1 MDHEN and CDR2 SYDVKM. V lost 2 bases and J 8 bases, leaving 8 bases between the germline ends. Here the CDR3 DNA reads TGTGCCAGCAGTTTACGCGGAGTTACGCAGTATTTT. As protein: CASSLRGVTQYF. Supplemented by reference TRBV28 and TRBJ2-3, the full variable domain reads DVKVTQSSRYLVKRTGEKVFLECVQDMDHENMFWYRQDPGLGLRLIYFSYDVKMKEKGDIPEGYSVSREKKERFSLILESASTNQTSMYLCASSLRGVTQYFGPGTRLTVL.

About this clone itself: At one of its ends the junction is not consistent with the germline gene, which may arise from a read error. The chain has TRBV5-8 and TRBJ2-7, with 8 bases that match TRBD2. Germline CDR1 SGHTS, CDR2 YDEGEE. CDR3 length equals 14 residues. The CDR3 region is CASSRGLVSHEQYF. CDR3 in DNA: TGTGCCAGCAGTCGGGGACTAGTCTCCCACGAGCAGTACTTC.

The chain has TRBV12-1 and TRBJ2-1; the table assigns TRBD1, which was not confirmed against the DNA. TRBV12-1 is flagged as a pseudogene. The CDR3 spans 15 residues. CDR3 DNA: TGTGCCAGCAGCTTTGTTGCTCAGATCCCTCGTTTGCAGTTCTTC. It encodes CASSFVAQIPRLQFF.

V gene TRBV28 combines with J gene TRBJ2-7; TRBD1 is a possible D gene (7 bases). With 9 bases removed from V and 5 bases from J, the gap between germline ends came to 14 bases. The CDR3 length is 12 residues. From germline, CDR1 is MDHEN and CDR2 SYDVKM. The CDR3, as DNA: TGTGCCAGTTGGACAGGCGGGGACGAGCAGTACTTC. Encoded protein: CASWTGGDEQYF.

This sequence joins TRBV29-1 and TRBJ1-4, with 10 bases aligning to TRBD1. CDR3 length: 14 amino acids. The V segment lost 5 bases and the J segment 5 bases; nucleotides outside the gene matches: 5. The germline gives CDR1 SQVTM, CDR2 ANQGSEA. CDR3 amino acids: CSVSDRGQNEKLFF. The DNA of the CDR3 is TGCAGCGTTTCCGACAGGGGGCAAAATGAAAAACTGTTTTTT.

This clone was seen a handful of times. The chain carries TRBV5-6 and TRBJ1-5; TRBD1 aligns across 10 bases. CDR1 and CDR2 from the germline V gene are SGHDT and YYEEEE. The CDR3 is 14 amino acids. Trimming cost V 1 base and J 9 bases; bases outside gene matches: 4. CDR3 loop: CASSLFRDRGPQHF. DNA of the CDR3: TGTGCCAGCAGCTTGTTCAGGGACAGGGGGCCCCAGCATTTT. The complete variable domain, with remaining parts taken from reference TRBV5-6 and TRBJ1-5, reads DAGVTQSPTHLIKTRGQQVTLRCSPKSGHDTVSWYQQALGQGPQFIFQYYEEEERQRGNFPDRFSGHQFPNYSSELNVNALLLGDSALYLCASSLFRDRGPQHFGDGTRLSIL.

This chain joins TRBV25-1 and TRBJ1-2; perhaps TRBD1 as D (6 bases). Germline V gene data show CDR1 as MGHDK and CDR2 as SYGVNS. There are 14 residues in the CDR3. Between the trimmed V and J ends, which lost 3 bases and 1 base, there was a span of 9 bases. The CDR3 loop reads CASSDPGVNYGYTF. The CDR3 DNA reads TGTGCCAGCAGTGATCCAGGGGTTAACTATGGCTACACCTTC.

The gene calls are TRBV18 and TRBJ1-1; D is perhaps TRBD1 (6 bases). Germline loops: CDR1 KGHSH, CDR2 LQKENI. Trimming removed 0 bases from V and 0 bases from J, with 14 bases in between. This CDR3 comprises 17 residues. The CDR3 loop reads CASSPPSTGRMNTEAFF. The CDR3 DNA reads TGTGCCAGCTCACCACCGTCGACAGGAAGAATGAACACTGAAGCTTTCTTT.

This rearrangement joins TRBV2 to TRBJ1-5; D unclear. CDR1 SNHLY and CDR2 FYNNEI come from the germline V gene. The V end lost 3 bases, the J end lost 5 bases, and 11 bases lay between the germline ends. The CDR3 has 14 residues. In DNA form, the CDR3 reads TGTGCCAGCAGTGATAAGTCAGAATATCAGCCCCAGCATTTT. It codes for CASSDKSEYQPQHF.

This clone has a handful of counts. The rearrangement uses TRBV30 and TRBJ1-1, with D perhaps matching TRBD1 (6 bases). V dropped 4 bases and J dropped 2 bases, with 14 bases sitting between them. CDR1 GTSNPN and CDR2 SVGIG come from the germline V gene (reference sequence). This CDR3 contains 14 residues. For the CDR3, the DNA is TGTGCCTGGAATCAGGACAGATTAAACACTGAAGCTTTCTTT. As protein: CAWNQDRLNTEAFF.

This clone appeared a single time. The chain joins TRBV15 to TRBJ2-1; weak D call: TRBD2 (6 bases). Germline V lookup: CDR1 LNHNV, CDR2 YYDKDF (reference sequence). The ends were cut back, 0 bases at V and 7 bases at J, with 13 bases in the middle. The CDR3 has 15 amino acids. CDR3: CATSRDRLARNEQFF. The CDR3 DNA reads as TGTGCCACCAGCAGAGATCGGCTAGCGCGGAATGAGCAGTTCTTC.

Here the CDR3 reads CASSYGTSLGYTF. For the CDR3, the DNA is TGTGCCAGCAGTTACGGGACATCCCTTGGCTACACCTTC. V usage is TRBV6-6 and J usage is TRBJ1-2; tentatively, D is TRBD1 (6 bases). The CDR3 extends over 13 amino acids. Germline V CDR1 and CDR2: MNHNY, SVGAGI (reference sequence). The V and J ends lost 2 bases and 7 bases respectively, with 11 bases between them.

CDR3 loop: CASSPPTGHRNEQFF. In DNA, the CDR3 is TGTGCCAGCTCGCCCCCCACGGGACACCGGAATGAGCAGTTCTTC. The chain recombines TRBV18 with TRBJ2-1; D might be TRBD1 (6 bases). The length of the CDR3 is 15 residues. V lost 6 bases, J lost 7 bases, and 19 bases lay in between. Germline V CDR1 and CDR2: KGHSH, LQKENI.

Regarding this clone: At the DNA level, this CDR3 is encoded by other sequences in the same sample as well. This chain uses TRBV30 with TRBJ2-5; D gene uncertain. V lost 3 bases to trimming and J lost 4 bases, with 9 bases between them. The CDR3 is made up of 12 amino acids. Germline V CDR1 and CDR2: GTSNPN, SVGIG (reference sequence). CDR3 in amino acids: CAWSATRETQYF. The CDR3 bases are TGTGCCTGGAGCGCCACCAGAGAGACCCAGTACTTC.

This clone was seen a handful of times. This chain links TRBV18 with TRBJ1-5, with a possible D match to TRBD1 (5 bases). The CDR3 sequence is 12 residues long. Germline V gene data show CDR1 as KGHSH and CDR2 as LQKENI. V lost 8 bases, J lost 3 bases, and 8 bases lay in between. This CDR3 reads CASQGFNQPQHF. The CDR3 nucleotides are TGTGCCAGCCAGGGATTCAATCAGCCCCAGCATTTT.

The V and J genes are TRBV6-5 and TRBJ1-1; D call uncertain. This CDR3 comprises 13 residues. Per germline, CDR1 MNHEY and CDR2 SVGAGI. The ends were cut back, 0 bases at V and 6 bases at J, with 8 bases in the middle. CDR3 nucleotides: TGTGCCAGCAGTTACTCGAGGAGTTCTGAAGCTTTCTTT. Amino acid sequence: CASSYSRSSEAFF.

Written as DNA, the CDR3 is TGCGCCAGCAGCTTCGGCGGGAGGGCCATTGATGAGCAGTTCTTC. Protein sequence: CASSFGGRAIDEQFF. The genes are TRBV5-1 and TRBJ2-1, with 9 bases fitting TRBD2. V trimming: 2 bases; J trimming: 8 bases; junction bases outside the gene matches: 8. This CDR3 has 15 amino acids. CDR1 and CDR2 from the germline V gene are SGHRS and YFSETQ.

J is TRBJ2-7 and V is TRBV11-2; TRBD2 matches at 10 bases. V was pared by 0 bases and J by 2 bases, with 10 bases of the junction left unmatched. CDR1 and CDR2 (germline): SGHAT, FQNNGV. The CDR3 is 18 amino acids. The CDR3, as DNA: TGTGCCAGCAGCTTAGATAGGCTAGCGGGAGTGCAACCCTACGAGCAGTACTTC. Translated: CASSLDRLAGVQPYEQYF.

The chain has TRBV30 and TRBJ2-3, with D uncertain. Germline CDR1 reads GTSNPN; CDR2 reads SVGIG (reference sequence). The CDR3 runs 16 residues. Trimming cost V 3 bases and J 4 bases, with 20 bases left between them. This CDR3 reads CAWSPSVIFPADTQYF. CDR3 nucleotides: TGTGCCTGGAGCCCCTCGGTTATATTCCCCGCAGATACGCAGTATTTT.

CDR3 bases: TGTGCCAGTAGGAGGGGGGACAGGTCCCTAAGGAATGGCTACACCTTC. Amino acid sequence: CASRRGDRSLRNGYTF. J is TRBJ1-2 and V is TRBV19, with 8 bases matching TRBD1. The CDR3 spans 16 residues. V gave up 6 bases and J gave up 6 bases; unmatched junction bases: 15. CDR1 is LNHDA and CDR2 is SQIVND in the germline V gene (reference sequence).

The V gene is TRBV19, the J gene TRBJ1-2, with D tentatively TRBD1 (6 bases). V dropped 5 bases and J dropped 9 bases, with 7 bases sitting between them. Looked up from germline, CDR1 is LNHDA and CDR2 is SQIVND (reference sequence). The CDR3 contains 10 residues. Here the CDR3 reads CASSGQSYTF. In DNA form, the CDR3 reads TGTGCCAGTAGTGGACAGAGCTACACCTTC.

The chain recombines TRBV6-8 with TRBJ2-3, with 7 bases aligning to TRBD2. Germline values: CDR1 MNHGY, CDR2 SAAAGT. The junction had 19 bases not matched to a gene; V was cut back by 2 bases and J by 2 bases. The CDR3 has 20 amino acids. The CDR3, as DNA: TGTGCCAGCAGTTACACCTCACTAGCGAGCGACGAGCCCACCACAGATACGCAGTATTTT. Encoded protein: CASSYTSLASDEPTTDTQYF.

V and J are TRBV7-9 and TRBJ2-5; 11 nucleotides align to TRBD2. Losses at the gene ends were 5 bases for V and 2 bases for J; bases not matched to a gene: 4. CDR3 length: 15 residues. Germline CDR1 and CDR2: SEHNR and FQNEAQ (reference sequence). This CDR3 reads CASSRTSGQQETQYF. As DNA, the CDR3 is TGTGCCAGCAGCCGGACTAGCGGGCAACAAGAGACCCAGTACTTC.

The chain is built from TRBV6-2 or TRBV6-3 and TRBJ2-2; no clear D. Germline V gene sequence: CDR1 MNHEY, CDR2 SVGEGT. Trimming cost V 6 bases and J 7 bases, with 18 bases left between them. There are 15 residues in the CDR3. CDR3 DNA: TGTGCCAGCAGCCTCCTAGGCAGTGGTAACGGGGAGCTGTTTTTT. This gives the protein CASSLLGSGNGELFF.

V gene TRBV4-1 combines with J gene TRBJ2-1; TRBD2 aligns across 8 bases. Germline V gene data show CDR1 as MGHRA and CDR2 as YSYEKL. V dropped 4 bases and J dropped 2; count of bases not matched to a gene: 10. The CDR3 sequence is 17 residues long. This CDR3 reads CASSPSGAGGPYNEQFF. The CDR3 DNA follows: TGCGCCAGCAGCCCGTCAGGGGCGGGAGGCCCCTACAATGAGCAGTTCTTC.

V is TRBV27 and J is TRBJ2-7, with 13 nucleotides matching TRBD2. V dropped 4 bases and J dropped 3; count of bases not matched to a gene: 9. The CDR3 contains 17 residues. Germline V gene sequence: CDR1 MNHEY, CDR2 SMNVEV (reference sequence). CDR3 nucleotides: TGTGCCAGCAGTTCCAGGCGGACTAGCGGGAGCAACTACGAGCAGTACTTC. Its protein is CASSSRRTSGSNYEQYF.

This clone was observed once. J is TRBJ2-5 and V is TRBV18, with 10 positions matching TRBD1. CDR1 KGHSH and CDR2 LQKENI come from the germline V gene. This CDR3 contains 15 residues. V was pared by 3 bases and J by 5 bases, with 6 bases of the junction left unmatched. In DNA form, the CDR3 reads TGTGCCAGCTCACCTATCGGGACAGGGGTCGAGACCCAGTACTTC. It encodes CASSPIGTGVETQYF.